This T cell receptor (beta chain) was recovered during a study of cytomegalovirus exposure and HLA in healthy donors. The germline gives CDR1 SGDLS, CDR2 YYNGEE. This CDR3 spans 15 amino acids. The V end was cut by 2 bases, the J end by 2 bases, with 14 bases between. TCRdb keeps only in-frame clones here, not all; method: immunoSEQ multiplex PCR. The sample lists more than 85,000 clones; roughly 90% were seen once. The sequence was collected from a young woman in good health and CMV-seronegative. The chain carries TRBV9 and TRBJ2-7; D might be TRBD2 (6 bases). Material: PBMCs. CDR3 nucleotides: TGTGCCAGCAGCGTGCAAAGGGACTGGACCTACGAGCAGTACTTC. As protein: CASSVQRDWTYEQYF.